This is a list of T cell receptor beta chains from one sample in a study of beta chain features in type 1 diabetes. Some clones are missing from TCRdb's copy, which holds only in-frame ones; the method was immunoSEQ multiplex PCR. The sample holds 350,000 to 400,000 clones, approximately 15% seen once. Source material: naive CD4+ T cells from blood. The receptors here all came from a woman aged 18-29 years in good health. Both conserved end residues are part of each CDR3. D genes are given only for firm matches. Part of the rows lack a size; the others show once, few, many or a class for expanded clones.

TRBV5-1	.	TRBD1	TRBJ2-6	CASSSDMGQGALTGANVLTF	TGCGCCAGCAGCTCGGATATGGGACAGGGGGCCTTAACTGGGGCCAACGTCCTGACTTTC
TRBV4-3	few	TRBD2	TRBJ2-1	CASSQDSGEGPLHEQFF	TGCGCCAGCAGCCAAGATAGTGGGGAGGGCCCCCTCCATGAGCAGTTCTTC
TRBV7-2	.	TRBD1	TRBJ2-5	CASSLNRGPETQYF	TGTGCCAGCAGCTTAAACAGGGGGCCAGAGACCCAGTACTTC
TRBV7-9	.	TRBD1	TRBJ1-1	CASSLGTGGARTEAFF	TGTGCCAGCAGCTTAGGGACAGGGGGCGCAAGGACTGAAGCTTTCTTT
TRBV14	few	.	TRBJ1-5	CASSPRGGNQPQHF	TGTGCCAGCAGCCCCCGGGGGGGCAATCAGCCCCAGCATTTT
TRBV7-2	.	TRBD1	TRBJ1-2	CASSLDRGTRSGYTF	TGTGCCAGCAGCCTAGACAGGGGGACCCGCAGTGGCTACACCTTC
TRBV30	few	TRBD2	TRBJ2-7	CAWSTSGIYEQYF	TGTGCCTGGAGTACTAGCGGGATATACGAGCAGTACTTC
TRBV7-9	few	TRBD2	TRBJ2-1	CASSTDGVAGEKFF	TGTGCCAGCAGCACCGACGGGGTAGCGGGAGAGAAGTTCTTC
TRBV28	few	.	TRBJ2-4	CASSYTSAGTAKNIQYF	TGTGCCAGCAGTTACACGTCGGCAGGAACGGCCAAAAACATTCAGTACTTC
TRBV2	few	TRBD2	TRBJ2-5	CASIGLAGERRQETQYF	TGTGCCAGCATAGGGCTAGCGGGAGAGCGGCGGCAAGAGACCCAGTACTTC
TRBV7-2	.	TRBD2	TRBJ2-7	CASSLGTSGPYEQYF	TGTGCCAGCAGCCTCGGGACTAGCGGACCCTACGAGCAGTACTTC
TRBV7-9	few	.	TRBJ2-3	CASSLDGGDTQYF	TGTGCCAGCAGCTTAGACGGCGGGGATACGCAGTATTTT
TRBV28	few	TRBD1	TRBJ1-2	CASIGTAVDGYTF	TGTGCCAGCATCGGGACAGCGGTGGATGGCTACACCTTC
TRBV5-4	few	TRBD2	TRBJ2-1	CASSLGREAYNEQFF	TGTGCCAGCAGCTTGGGGCGGGAGGCCTACAATGAGCAGTTCTTC
TRBV7-9	few	.	TRBJ2-5	CASSFPTGSQETQYF	TGTGCCAGCAGCTTCCCCACAGGGAGCCAAGAGACCCAGTACTTC
TRBV5-4	.	TRBD1	TRBJ1-2	CASSLVQGEDYGYTF	TGTGCCAGCAGCTTGGTGCAGGGGGAGGACTATGGCTACACCTTC
TRBV5-4	few	TRBD1	TRBJ2-1	CASRSGTGVQNEQFF	TGTGCCAGCAGATCCGGGACAGGGGTTCAGAATGAGCAGTTCTTC
TRBV7-3	.	TRBD1	TRBJ2-2	CASSLFGQGNTGELFF	TGTGCCAGCAGCTTATTCGGACAGGGGAACACCGGGGAGCTGTTTTTT
TRBV2	.	.	TRBJ1-5	CASSDYSQPQHF	TGTGCCAGCAGTGACTATAGTCAGCCCCAGCATTTT
TRBV7-9	few	.	TRBJ1-4	CASSLDPGTLFF	TGTGCCAGCAGCTTAGACCCCGGGACATTGTTTTTT
TRBV9	few	TRBD2	TRBJ2-5	CASSERLAGLQETQYF	TGTGCCAGCAGCGAGAGACTAGCGGGGCTCCAAGAGACCCAGTACTTC
TRBV6-1	few	TRBD2	TRBJ2-3	CASSEGPWTSGTDTQYF	TGTGCCAGCAGTGAAGGGCCCTGGACTAGCGGGACAGATACGCAGTATTTT
TRBV28	.	TRBD2	TRBJ2-3	CASSSPLAGVEDTQYF	TGTGCCAGCAGTTCTCCTCTAGCGGGAGTGGAGGATACGCAGTATTTT
TRBV28	.	TRBD1	TRBJ2-7	CASSSPGTGYYEQYF	TGTGCCAGCAGTTCGCCCGGGACAGGGTACTACGAGCAGTACTTC
TRBV5-6	few	.	TRBJ1-5	CASSPFGNQPQHF	TGTGCCAGCAGCCCCTTCGGTAATCAGCCCCAGCATTTT
TRBV6-6	few	TRBD2	TRBJ2-3	CASRGLAGTSTDTQYF	TGTGCCAGCAGAGGACTAGCGGGGACTAGCACAGATACGCAGTATTTT
TRBV30	few	TRBD2	TRBJ2-2	CASIGTSGNTGELFF	TGTGCCTCGATTGGGACTAGCGGAAACACCGGGGAGCTGTTTTTT
TRBV28	.	TRBD1	TRBJ2-1	CASSLYRTGTGDWFF	TGTGCCAGCAGTTTATACAGGACCGGGACAGGGGATTGGTTCTTC
TRBV5-6	.	TRBD2	TRBJ2-1	CASSRPASGSNEQFF	TGTGCCAGCAGCCGCCCGGCTAGCGGGAGCAATGAGCAGTTCTTC
TRBV7-9	once	TRBD1	TRBJ2-5	CASSKQGVQETQYF	TGTGCCAGCAGCAAACAGGGGGTCCAAGAGACCCAGTACTTC
TRBV28	few	TRBD2	TRBJ2-7	CASSLLGGRVYEQYF	TGTGCCAGCAGTTTATTAGGCGGGAGGGTCTACGAGCAGTACTTC
TRBV7-9	.	TRBD1	TRBJ1-2	CASSHTGTGAYGYTF	TGTGCCAGCAGCCACACCGGGACAGGTGCCTATGGCTACACCTTC
TRBV30	few	TRBD2	TRBJ2-2	CAWNPTSGMVTGELFF	TGTGCCTGGAACCCCACTAGCGGGATGGTTACCGGGGAGCTGTTTTTT
TRBV4-2	few	TRBD1	TRBJ2-5	CASSQDRGRGRLETQYF	TGTGCCAGCAGCCAAGATAGAGGCAGGGGGCGTTTGGAGACCCAGTACTTC
TRBV4-3	few	TRBD2	TRBJ2-5	CASSQGTSGRAHETQYF	TGCGCCAGCAGCCAAGGGACTAGCGGGAGGGCCCACGAGACCCAGTACTTC
TRBV5-6	few	.	TRBJ1-1	CASSQNTEAFF	TGTGCCAGCAGCCAGAACACTGAAGCTTTCTTT
TRBV18	.	TRBD2	TRBJ2-5	CASSRSGGQETQYF	TGTGCCAGCTCACGCTCGGGAGGGCAAGAGACCCAGTACTTC
TRBV7-6	.	TRBD2	TRBJ2-5	CASSSQLAGETQYF	TGTGCCAGCAGCTCACAACTAGCGGGAGAGACCCAGTACTTC
TRBV15	.	.	TRBJ2-5	CATSRDTGQETQYF	TGTGCCACCAGCAGAGATACAGGGCAAGAGACCCAGTACTTC
TRBV30	.	.	TRBJ2-1	CAWTPSRASFAYNEQFF	TGTGCCTGGACCCCCTCTCGGGCTAGCTTCGCCTACAATGAGCAGTTCTTC